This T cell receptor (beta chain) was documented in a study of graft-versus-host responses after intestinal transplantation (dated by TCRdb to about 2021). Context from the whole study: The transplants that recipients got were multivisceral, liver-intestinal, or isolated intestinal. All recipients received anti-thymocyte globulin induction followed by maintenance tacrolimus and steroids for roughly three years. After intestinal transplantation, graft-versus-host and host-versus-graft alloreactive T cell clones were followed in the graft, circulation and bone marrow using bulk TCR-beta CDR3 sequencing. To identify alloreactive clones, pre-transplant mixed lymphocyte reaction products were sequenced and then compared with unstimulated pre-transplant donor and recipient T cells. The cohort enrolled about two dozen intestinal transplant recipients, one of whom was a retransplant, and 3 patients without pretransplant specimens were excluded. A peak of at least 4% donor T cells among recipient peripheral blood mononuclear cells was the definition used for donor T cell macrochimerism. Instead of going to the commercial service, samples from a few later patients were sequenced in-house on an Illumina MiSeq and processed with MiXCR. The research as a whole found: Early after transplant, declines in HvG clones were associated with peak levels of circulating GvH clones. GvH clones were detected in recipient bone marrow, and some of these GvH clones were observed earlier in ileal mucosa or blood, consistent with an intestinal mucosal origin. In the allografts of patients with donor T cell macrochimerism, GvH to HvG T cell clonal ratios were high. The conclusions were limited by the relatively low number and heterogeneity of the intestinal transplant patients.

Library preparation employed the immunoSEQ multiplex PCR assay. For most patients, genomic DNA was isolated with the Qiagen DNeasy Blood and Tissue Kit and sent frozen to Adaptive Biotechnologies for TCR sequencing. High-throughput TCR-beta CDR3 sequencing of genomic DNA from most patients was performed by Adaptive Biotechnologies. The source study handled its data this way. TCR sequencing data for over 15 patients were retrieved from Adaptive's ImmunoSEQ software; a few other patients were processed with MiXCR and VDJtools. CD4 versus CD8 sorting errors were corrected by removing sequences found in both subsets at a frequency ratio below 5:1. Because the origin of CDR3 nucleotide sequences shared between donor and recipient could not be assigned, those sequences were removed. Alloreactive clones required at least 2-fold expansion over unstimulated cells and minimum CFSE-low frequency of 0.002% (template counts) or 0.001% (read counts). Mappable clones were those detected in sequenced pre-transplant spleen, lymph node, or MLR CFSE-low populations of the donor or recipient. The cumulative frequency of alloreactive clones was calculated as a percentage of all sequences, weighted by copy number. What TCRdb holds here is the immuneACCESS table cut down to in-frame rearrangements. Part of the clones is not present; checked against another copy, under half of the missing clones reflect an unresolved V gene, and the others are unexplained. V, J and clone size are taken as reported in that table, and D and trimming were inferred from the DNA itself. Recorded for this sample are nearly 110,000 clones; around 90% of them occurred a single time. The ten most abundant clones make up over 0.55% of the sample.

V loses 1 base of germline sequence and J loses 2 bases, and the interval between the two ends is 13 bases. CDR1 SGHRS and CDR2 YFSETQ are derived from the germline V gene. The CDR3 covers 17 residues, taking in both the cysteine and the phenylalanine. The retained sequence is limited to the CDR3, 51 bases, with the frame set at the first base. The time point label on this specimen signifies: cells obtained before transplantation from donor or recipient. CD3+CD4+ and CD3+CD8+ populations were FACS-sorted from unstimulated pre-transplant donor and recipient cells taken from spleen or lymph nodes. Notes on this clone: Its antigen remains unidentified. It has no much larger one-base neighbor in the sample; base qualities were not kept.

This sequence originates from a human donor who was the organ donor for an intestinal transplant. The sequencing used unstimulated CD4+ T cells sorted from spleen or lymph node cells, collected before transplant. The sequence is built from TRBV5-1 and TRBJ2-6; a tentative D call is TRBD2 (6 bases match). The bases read TGCGCCAGCAGCTTGCCCAGGGAGGTCGCTGGGGCCAACGTCCTGACTTTC. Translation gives CASSLPREVAGANVLTF.